One sample yielded the 6 T cell receptor beta chains listed below, sequenced in a study of PD-1 blockade in classical Hodgkin lymphoma (TCRdb year 2020). The protocol used for the library was the immunoSEQ multiplex PCR assay. Sourced from immuneACCESS, this table was stored by TCRdb with only in-frame sequences that have V and J called. A share of the clones is absent; for the studies checked, an unresolved V gene accounts for under half, and the remainder has no known explanation. This sample is represented by 47,000 or so clones; roughly 90% of them were singletons. The top ten hold 4% to 6% of the sample. The time point label for this specimen denotes: newly diagnosed, previously untreated cHL patient sample. Sequenced sample: peripheral blood mononuclear cells (PBMCs). The receptors originated from a human donor with classical Hodgkin lymphoma.

This sequence joins TRBV27 and TRBJ1-2; D perhaps matches TRBD1 (6 bases). V was cut by 3 bases and J by 2 bases, with 16 bases left in between. Per germline, CDR1 MNHEY and CDR2 SMNVEV (reference sequence). The CDR3 runs 16 residues. The CDR3 loop reads CASSFSGATRNYGYTF. The CDR3 DNA reads TGTGCCAGCAGTTTCTCAGGGGCGACTAGGAACTATGGCTACACCTTC.

The rearrangement links TRBV2 to TRBJ1-1; D remains unclear. The V gene lost 3 bases and the J gene lost 5 bases, with 4 bases spanning the gap. In germline, CDR1 is SNHLY, CDR2 FYNNEI. CDR3 size: 11 residues. The CDR3 nucleotides are TGTGCCAGCAGTGATATAACTGAAGCTTTCTTT. Its protein product is CASSDITEAFF.

This CDR3 is CASSRTSGRAAEQFF. In DNA, the CDR3 is TGTGCCAGCAGCCGGACTAGCGGGAGGGCCGCTGAGCAGTTCTTC. V is TRBV14 and J is TRBJ2-1, with 15 nucleotides matching TRBD2. The trim removed 4 bases at V and 9 bases at J, leaving 4 bases unmatched. Germline V CDR1 and CDR2: SGHDN, FVKESK. The CDR3 has 15 residues. Drawing the rest from reference TRBV14 and TRBJ2-1, the complete variable domain is EAGVTQFPSHSVIEKGQTVTLRCDPISGHDNLYWYRRVMGKEIKFLLHFVKESKQDESGMPNNRFLAERTGGTYSTLKVQPAELEDSGVYFCASSRTSGRAAEQFFGPGTRLTVL.

This clone was found a few times. This chain connects TRBV29-1 to TRBJ2-1, with 12 positions matching TRBD1. Looked up from germline, CDR1 is SQVTM and CDR2 is ANQGSEA. CDR3 length: 14 residues. The CDR3 bases are TGCTCAACGGGGACAGGGGGCTTTAGCAATGAGCAGTTCTTC. Translated: CSTGTGGFSNEQFF.

The gene calls are TRBV9 and TRBJ2-1, with D possibly being TRBD1 (6 bases). The CDR3 has 14 amino acids. Trimming took off 0 bases at V and 5 bases at J, with 9 bases between the two ends. Germline-derived CDR1 and CDR2 are SGDLS and YYNGEE. In DNA, the CDR3 is TGTGCCAGCAGCGTAGTAGGGGGAGACAATGAGCAGTTCTTC. It yields the protein CASSVVGGDNEQFF.

The chain links TRBV6-5 to TRBJ1-5, with 7 nucleotides matching TRBD1. CDR1 is MNHEY, CDR2 SVGAGI, per germline. V shed 5 bases, J shed 5 bases, and the junction held 3 bases outside the gene matches. This CDR3 is 13 amino acids long. CDR3 DNA sequence: TGTGCCAGCAGTCGCAGGGGGGATCAGCCCCAGCATTTT. Translation gives CASSRRGDQPQHF.